The TCR delta chain under discussion was sequenced for a study of gamma-delta chains in newborns, infants, children. Whole-study context: Microbial exposure reportedly drives polyclonal innate γδ T cell expansion after birth.

TCRdb re-called the reads through CATT. The data show some 4,000 delta-chain clones, under 2.5% seen once. V was pared by 3 bases and J by 2 bases, with 16 bases between. The CDR3 consists of 18 residues. In germline, CDR1 is GEAIGNYY, CDR2 EKD. In its sample, this clone was seen a few times. One base away lies a much larger clone, so this may be a sequencing read error. Different DNA sequences within this sample yield the same CDR3. Source material: blood. V is TRDV2 and J is TRDJ3, with unresolved D. The sequence was obtained from a child who was a newborn, infant or young child, either healthy, febrile or measles-vaccinated (not recorded which). The CDR3 DNA follows: TGTGCCTGTGACCGTGGGAATACTAGCCCCTGGGACACCCGACAGATGTTTTTC. It is translated as CACDRGNTSPWDTRQMFF.